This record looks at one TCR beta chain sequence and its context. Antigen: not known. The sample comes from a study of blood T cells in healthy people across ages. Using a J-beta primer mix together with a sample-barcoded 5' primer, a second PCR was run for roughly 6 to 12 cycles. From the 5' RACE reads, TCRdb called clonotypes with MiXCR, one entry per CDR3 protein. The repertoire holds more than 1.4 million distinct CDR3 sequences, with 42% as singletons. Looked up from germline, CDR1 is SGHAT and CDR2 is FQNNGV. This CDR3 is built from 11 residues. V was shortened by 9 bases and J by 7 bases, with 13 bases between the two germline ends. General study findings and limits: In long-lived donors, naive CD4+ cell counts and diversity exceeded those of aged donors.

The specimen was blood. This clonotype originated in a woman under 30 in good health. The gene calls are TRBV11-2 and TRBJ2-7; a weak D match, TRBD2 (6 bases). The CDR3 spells CASLAGWEQYF. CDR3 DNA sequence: TGTGCCAGTCTGGCGGGATGGGAGCAGTACTTC.